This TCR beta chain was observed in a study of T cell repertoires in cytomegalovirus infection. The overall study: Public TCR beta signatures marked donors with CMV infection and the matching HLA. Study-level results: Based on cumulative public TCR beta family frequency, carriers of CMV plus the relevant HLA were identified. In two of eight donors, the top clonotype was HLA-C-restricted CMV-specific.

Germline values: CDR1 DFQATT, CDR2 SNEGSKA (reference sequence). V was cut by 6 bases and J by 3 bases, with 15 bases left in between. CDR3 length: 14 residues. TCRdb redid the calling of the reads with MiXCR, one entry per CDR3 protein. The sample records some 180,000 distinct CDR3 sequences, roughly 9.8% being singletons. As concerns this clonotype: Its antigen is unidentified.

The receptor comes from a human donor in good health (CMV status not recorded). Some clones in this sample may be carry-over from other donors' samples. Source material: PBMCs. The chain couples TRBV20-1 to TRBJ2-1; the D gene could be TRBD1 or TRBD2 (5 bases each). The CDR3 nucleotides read TGCAGTGCCCCACTAGGGGAAGGCTACAATGAGCAGTTCTTC. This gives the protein CSAPLGEGYNEQFF.